This TCR beta chain was captured by sequencing in a study of technical replicates of blood from a handful of donors. This clone was recorded once. Repertoires were generated with immunoSEQ multiplex PCR, while TCRdb's copy carries only in-frame clones and drops some. The sample has 65,000 to 85,000 clones, roughly 98% seen once. The V gene's germline CDR1 is GTSNPN and CDR2 SVGIG (reference sequence). Between the trimmed V and J ends, which lost 1 base and 3 bases, there was a span of 9 bases. The CDR3 runs 13 residues. The chain links TRBV30 to TRBJ1-1; a weak D match, TRBD1 (6 bases). What was sequenced was T cells isolated from PBMCs. The sequence came from a human donor in good health. The CDR3 reads CAWSDRVDTEAFF. CDR3 DNA: TGTGCCTGGAGTGACAGGGTTGACACTGAAGCTTTCTTT.